The sample holds a few counts of the clone carrying this TCR beta chain. Other nucleotide sequences in the sample specify the same CDR3. The data originate from a study of blood T cell repertoires in COVID-19. Across the study: Researchers got acute and convalescent COVID-19 samples from the United States, Italy and Spain. PBMCs, B-cell-depleted T cells, or T cells provided the cDNA or gDNA that made up the material.

CDR1 SGHDN and CDR2 FVKESK come from the germline V gene. J lost 4 bases, V lost 3 bases, and 1 base had no gene match. CDR3 size: 13 residues. Original methodology: Amplification of reference gene primers provided the estimated nucleated cell counts. Measured with immunoSEQ multiplex PCR; TCRdb has only the in-frame clones, and not every one. The V and J calls and clone size come from that table; D and trimming were worked out from the DNA. The data show under 350,000 clones, roughly 80% seen once. The TCR comes from a man aged 55-75 years who had recovered from COVID-19. The chain employs TRBV14 and TRBJ1-1; the match to TRBD1 covers 8 bases. The sample comprised peripheral blood. For the CDR3, the DNA is TGTGCCAGCAGCCAGGGGACAGGCACTGAAGCTTTCTTT. This sequence encodes CASSQGTGTEAFF. The full variable domain, its missing parts supplied by reference TRBV14 and TRBJ1-1, is EAGVTQFPSHSVIEKGQTVTLRCDPISGHDNLYWYRRVMGKEIKFLLHFVKESKQDESGMPNNRFLAERTGGTYSTLKVQPAELEDSGVYFCASSQGTGTEAFFGQGTRLTVV.